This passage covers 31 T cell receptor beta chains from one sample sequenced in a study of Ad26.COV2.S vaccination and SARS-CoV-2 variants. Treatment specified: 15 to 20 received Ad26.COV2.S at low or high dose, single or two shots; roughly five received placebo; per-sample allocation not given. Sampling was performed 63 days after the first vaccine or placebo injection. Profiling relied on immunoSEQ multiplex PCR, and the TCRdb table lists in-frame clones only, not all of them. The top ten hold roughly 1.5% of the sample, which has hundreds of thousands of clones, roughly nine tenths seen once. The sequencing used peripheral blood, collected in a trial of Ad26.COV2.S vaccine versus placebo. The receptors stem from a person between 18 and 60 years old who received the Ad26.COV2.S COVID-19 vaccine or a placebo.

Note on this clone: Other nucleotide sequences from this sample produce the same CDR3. Written as DNA, the CDR3 is TGTGCCAGCAGCCAGCTAGCGGGAGGGCCCGATACGCAGTATTTT. Its protein product is CASSQLAGGPDTQYF. The chain recombines TRBV3-1 (or the pseudogene TRBV3-2) with TRBJ2-3; 12 bases are a match to TRBD2. CDR3 length: 15 amino acids. The V and J ends lost 3 bases and 6 bases, in that order; junction bases with no gene match: 4. Germline V CDR1 and CDR2: LGHDT, YNNKEL (reference sequence).

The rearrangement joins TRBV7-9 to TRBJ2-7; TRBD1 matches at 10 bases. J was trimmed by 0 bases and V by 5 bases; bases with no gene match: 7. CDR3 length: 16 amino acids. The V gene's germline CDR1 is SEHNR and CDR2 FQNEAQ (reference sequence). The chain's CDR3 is CASSEAGTGVSYEQYF. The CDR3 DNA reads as TGTGCCAGCAGCGAAGCCGGGACAGGGGTCTCCTACGAGCAGTACTTC.

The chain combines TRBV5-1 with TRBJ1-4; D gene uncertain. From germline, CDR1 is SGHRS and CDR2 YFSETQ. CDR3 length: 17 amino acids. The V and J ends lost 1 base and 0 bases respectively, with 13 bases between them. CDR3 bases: TGCGCCAGCAGCTTGTACTTTCTCGCTGCAACTAATGAAAAACTGTTTTTT. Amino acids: CASSLYFLAATNEKLFF. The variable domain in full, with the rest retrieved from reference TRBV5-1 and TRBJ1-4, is KAGVTQTPRYLIKTRGQQVTLSCSPISGHRSVSWYQQTPGQGLQFLFEYFSETQRNKGNFPGRFSGRQFSNSRSEMNVSTLELGDSALYLCASSLYFLAATNEKLFFGSGTQLSVL.

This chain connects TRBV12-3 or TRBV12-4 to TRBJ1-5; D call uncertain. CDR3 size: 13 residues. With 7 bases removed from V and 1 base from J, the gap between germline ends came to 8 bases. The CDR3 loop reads CASTGGSNQPQHF. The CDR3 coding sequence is TGTGCCAGCACGGGAGGGAGCAATCAGCCCCAGCATTTT.

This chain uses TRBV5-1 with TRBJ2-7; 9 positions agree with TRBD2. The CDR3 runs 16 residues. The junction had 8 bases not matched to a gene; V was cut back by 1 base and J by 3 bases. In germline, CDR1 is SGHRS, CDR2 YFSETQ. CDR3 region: CASSLRALAGLYEQYF. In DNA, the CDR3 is TGCGCCAGCAGCTTGAGGGCGCTAGCGGGGCTCTACGAGCAGTACTTC.

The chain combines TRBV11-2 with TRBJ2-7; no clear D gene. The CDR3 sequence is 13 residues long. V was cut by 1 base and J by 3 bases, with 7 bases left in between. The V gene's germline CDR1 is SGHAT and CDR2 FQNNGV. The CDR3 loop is CASSLGSDYEQYF. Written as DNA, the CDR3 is TGTGCCAGCAGCTTAGGGTCAGACTACGAGCAGTACTTC.

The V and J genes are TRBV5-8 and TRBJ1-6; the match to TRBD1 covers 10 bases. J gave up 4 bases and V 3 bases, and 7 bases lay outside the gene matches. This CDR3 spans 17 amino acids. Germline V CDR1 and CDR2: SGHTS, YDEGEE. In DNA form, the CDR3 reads TGTGCCAGCAGCTCCCCGGGACAGGGGACATATAATTCACCCCTCCACTTT. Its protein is CASSSPGQGTYNSPLHF.

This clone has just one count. The CDR3 DNA reads TGTGCCACCCCCCCCGCAGGGGCGAACACCATATATTTT. Its protein product is CATPPAGANTIYF. V is TRBV25-1 and J is TRBJ1-3; D perhaps matches TRBD1 (6 bases). In germline, CDR1 is MGHDK, CDR2 SYGVNS. This CDR3 has 13 amino acids. The V end lost 10 bases, the J end lost 7 bases, and 17 bases lay between the germline ends. Based on the CDR3 plus reference TRBV25-1 and TRBJ1-3, the full variable domain is EADIYQTPRYLVIGTGKKITLECSQTMGHDKMYWYQQDPGMELHLIHYSYGVNSTEKGDLSSESTVSRIRTEHFPLTLESARPSHTSQYLCATPPAGANTIYFGEGSWLTVV.

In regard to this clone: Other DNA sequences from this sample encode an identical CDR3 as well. CDR3: CASSPDSNYGYTF. CDR3 nucleotide sequence: TGTGCCAGCAGTCCGGACAGCAACTATGGCTACACCTTC. The rearrangement links TRBV6-6 to TRBJ1-2; tentative D call: TRBD1 (6 bases). The CDR3 spans 13 residues. V shed 5 bases and J shed 2 bases, with 9 bases lying between them. Per germline, CDR1 MNHNY and CDR2 SVGAGI (reference sequence).

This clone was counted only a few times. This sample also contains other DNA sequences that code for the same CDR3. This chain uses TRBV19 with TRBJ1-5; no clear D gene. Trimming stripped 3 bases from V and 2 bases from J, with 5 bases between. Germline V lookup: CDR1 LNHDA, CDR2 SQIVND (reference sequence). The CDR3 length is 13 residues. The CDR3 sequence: CASSIEGNQPQHF. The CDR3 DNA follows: TGTGCCAGTAGTATTGAGGGCAATCAGCCCCAGCATTTT.

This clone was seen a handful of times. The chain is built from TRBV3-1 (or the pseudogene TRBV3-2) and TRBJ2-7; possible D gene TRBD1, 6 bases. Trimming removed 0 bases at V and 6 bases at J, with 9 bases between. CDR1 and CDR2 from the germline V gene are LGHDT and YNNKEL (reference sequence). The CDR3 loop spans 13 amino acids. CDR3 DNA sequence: TGTGCCAGCAGCCAAGAGATGGACAGCGAGCAGTACTTC. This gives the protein CASSQEMDSEQYF.

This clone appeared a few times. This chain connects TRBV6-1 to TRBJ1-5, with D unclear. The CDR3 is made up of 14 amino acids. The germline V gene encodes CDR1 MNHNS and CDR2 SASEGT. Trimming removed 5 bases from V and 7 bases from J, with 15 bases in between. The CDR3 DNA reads TGTGCCAGCAGTAGCTGGGTAGCGGGACAGCCCCAGCATTTT. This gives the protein CASSSWVAGQPQHF.

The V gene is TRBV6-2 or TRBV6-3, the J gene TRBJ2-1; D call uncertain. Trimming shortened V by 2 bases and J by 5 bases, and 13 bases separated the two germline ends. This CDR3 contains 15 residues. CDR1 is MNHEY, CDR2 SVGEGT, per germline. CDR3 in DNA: TGTGCCAGCAGTTACAACCCAGGACGCCACAATGAGCAGTTCTTC. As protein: CASSYNPGRHNEQFF.

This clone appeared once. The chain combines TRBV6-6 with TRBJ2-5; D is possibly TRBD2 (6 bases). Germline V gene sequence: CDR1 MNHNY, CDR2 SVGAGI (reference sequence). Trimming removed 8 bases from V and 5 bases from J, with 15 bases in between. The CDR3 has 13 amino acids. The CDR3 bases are TGTGCCAGCCGATTGACTAGTCGGGAGACCCAGTACTTC. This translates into CASRLTSRETQYF.

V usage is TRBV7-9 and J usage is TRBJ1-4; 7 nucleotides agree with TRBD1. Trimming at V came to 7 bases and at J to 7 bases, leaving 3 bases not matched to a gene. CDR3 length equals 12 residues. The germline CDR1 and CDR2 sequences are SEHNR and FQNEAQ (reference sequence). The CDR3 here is CASTQGGEKLFF. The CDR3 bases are TGTGCCAGCACCCAGGGGGGTGAAAAACTGTTTTTT.

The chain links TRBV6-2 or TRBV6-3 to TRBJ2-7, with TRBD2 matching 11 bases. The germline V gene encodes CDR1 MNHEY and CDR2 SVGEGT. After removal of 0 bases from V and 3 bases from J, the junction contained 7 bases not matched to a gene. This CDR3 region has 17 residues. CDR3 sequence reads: CASSYSPSGGYNYEQYF. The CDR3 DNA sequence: TGTGCCAGCAGTTACTCGCCTAGCGGGGGGTACAACTACGAGCAGTACTTC.

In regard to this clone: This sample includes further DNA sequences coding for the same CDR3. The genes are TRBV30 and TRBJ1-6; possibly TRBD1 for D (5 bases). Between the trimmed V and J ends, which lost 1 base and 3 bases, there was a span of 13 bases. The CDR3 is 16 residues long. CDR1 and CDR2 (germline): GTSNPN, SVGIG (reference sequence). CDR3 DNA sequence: TGTGCCTGGAGTGCCCCGGGGCAGCGCTATAATTCACCCCTCCACTTT. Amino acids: CAWSAPGQRYNSPLHF.

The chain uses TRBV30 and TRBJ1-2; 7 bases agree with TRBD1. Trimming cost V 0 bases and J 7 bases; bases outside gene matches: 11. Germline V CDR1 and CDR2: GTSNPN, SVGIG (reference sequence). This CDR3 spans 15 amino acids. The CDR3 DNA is TGTGCCTGGAGTGTACCATCTTGGCAGGGGGGTGGCTACACCTTC. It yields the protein CAWSVPSWQGGGYTF.

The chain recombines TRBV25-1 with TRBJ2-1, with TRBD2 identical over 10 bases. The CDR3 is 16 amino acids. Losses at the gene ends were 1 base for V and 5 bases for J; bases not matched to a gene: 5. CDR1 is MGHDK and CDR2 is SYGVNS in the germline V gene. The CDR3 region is CASSELGAGGHNEQFF. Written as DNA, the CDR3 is TGTGCCAGCAGTGAATTAGGAGCGGGAGGGCACAATGAGCAGTTCTTC.

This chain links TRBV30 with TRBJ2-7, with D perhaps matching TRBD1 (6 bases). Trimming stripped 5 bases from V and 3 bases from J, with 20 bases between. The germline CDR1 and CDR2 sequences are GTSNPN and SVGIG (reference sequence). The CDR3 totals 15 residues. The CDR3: CAWGPPGTSRYEQYF. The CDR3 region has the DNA TGTGCCTGGGGCCCCCCCGGGACAAGTCGCTACGAGCAGTACTTC.

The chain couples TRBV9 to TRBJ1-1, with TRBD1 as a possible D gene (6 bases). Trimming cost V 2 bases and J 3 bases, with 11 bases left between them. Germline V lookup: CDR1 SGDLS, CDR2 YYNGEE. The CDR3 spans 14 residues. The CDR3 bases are TGTGCCAGCAGCGTCGGGGGCACGGACACTGAAGCTTTCTTT. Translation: CASSVGGTDTEAFF.

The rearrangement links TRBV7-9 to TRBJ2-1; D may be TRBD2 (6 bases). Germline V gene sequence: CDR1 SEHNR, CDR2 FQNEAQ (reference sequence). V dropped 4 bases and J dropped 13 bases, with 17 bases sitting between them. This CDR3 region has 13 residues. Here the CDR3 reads CASSSPEGIAQFF. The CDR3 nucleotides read TGTGCCAGCAGCTCCCCGGAGGGCATCGCTCAGTTCTTC.

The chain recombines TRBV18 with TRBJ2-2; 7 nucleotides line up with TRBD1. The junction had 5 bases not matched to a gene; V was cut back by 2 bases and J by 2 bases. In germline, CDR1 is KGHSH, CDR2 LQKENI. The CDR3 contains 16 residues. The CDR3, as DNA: TGTGCCAGCTCACCATATGAGGGGGCCAACACCGGGGAGCTGTTTTTT. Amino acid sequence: CASSPYEGANTGELFF.

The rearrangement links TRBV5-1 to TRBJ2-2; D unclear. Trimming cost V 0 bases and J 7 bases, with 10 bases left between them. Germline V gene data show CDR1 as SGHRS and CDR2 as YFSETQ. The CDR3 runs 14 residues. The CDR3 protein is CASSLASVHGELFF. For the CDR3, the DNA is TGCGCCAGCAGCTTGGCCAGCGTCCACGGGGAGCTGTTTTTT.

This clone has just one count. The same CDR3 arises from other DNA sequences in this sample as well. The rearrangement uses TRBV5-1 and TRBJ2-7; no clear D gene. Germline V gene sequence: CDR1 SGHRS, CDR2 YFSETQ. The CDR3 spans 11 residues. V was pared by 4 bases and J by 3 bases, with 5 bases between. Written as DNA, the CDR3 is TGCGCCAGCAGCCTAGACTACGAGCAGTACTTC. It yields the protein CASSLDYEQYF. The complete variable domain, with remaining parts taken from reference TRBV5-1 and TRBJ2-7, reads KAGVTQTPRYLIKTRGQQVTLSCSPISGHRSVSWYQQTPGQGLQFLFEYFSETQRNKGNFPGRFSGRQFSNSRSEMNVSTLELGDSALYLCASSLDYEQYFGPGTRLTVT.

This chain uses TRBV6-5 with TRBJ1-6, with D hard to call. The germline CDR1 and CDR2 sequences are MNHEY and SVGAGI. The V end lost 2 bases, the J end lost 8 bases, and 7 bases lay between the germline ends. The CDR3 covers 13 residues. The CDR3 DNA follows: TGTGCCAGCAGTTACGGGCGCTATTCACCCCTCCACTTT. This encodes CASSYGRYSPLHF.

Here the CDR3 DNA reads TGTGCCAGCAGCCAAGGGGGATATACGCAGTATTTT. Translating gives CASSQGGYTQYF. The chain has TRBV3-1 (or the pseudogene TRBV3-2) and TRBJ2-3, with D unclear. Germline V gene sequence: CDR1 LGHDT, CDR2 YNNKEL (reference sequence). The length of the CDR3 is 12 residues. Trimming left V 1 base short and J 7 bases short, with 6 bases between.

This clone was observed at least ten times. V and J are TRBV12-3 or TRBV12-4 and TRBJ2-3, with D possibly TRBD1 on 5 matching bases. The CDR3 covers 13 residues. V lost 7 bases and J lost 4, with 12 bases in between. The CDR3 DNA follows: TGTGCCAGCATGATACAGGCCGCAGATACGCAGTATTTT. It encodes CASMIQAADTQYF.

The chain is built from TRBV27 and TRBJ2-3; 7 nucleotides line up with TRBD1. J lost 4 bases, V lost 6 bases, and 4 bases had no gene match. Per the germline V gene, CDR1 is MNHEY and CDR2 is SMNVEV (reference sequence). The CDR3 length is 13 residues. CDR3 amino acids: CASSRDRADTQYF. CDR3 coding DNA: TGTGCCAGCAGCCGAGACAGGGCAGATACGCAGTATTTT.

As DNA, the CDR3 is TGTGCCAGTAGTGGGCTTGAATCGAACACTGAAGCTTTCTTT. As protein: CASSGLESNTEAFF. The chain joins TRBV19 to TRBJ1-1, with D hard to call. Deletions cut 5 bases from V and 1 base from J, with 11 bases between. The V gene's germline CDR1 is LNHDA and CDR2 SQIVND (reference sequence). This CDR3 comprises 14 residues.

The chain's CDR3 is CAISDPEATNEKLFF. The CDR3, as DNA: TGTGCCATCAGTGATCCCGAAGCAACTAATGAAAAACTGTTTTTT. The chain combines TRBV10-3 with TRBJ1-4; D ambiguous. V was trimmed by 3 bases and J by 0 bases, leaving 8 bases between them. This CDR3 has 15 residues. The germline V gene has CDR1 ENHRY and CDR2 SYGVKD.